These T cell receptor beta chains were read from a single sample in a study of blood T cell repertoires in COVID-19. TCRdb's table, derived via immunoSEQ multiplex PCR, lists solely in-frame clones and lacks some. The sample has a few hundred thousand clones, 85% to 90% seen once. Sequenced input: peripheral blood. The receptors derive from a woman between 35 and 50 years old with COVID-19, enrolled during active disease. The CDR3 runs from the conserved cysteine through the conserved F or W. Fields, in order: V gene, D gene, clone size, J gene, CDR3 protein, CDR3 DNA. A D gene is named only where the DNA matches it firmly. The size of a clone is reported for some rows only, either as once, few or many, or as a class for expanded clones.

V gene: TRBV7-9; D gene: TRBD1; clone size: -; J gene: TRBJ2-1; CDR3 protein: CASSFRQGAVDEQFF; CDR3 DNA: TGTGCCAGCAGCTTCAGACAGGGGGCGGTGGATGAGCAGTTCTTC
V gene: TRBV18; D gene: -; clone size: -; J gene: TRBJ2-4; CDR3 protein: CASSPPSGTKNIQYF; CDR3 DNA: TGTGCCAGCTCACCACCTTCGGGTACCAAAAACATTCAGTACTTC
V gene: TRBV9; D gene: TRBD2; clone size: -; J gene: TRBJ2-5; CDR3 protein: CASSPEQGLAGEVQETQYF; CDR3 DNA: TGTGCCAGCAGCCCAGAACAGGGACTAGCAGGAGAGGTTCAAGAGACCCAGTACTTC
V gene: TRBV4-2; D gene: -; clone size: -; J gene: TRBJ1-2; CDR3 protein: CASSQAGGGGLSGYTF; CDR3 DNA: TGTGCCAGCAGCCAGGCGGGGGGCGGCGGGCTATCTGGCTACACCTTC
V gene: TRBV4-3; D gene: -; clone size: -; J gene: TRBJ2-1; CDR3 protein: CASSQDSGLRRISYNEQFF; CDR3 DNA: TGCGCCAGCAGCCAAGATTCGGGATTGAGGCGGATAAGCTACAATGAGCAGTTCTTC
V gene: TRBV4-3; D gene: -; clone size: once; J gene: TRBJ2-5; CDR3 protein: CASSQEGVGETQYF; CDR3 DNA: TGCGCCAGCAGCCAAGAGGGAGTTGGGGAGACCCAGTACTTC
V gene: TRBV7-6; D gene: -; clone size: -; J gene: TRBJ1-5; CDR3 protein: CASSLDRGKPQHF; CDR3 DNA: TGTGCCAGCAGCTTAGACCGGGGTAAACCCCAGCATTTT
V gene: TRBV10-3; D gene: -; clone size: -; J gene: TRBJ1-3; CDR3 protein: CAISSSGNTIYF; CDR3 DNA: TGTGCCATCTCGAGCTCTGGAAACACCATATATTTT
V gene: TRBV28; D gene: TRBD1; clone size: -; J gene: TRBJ2-6; CDR3 protein: CASSSQTGLGGANVLTF; CDR3 DNA: TGTGCCAGCAGCTCCCAGACAGGGCTAGGAGGGGCCAACGTCCTGACTTTC
V gene: TRBV4-1; D gene: -; clone size: -; J gene: TRBJ1-2; CDR3 protein: CASSQVEVWGDYGYTF; CDR3 DNA: TGCGCCAGCAGCCAAGTTGAGGTGTGGGGGGACTATGGCTACACCTTC
V gene: TRBV7-3; D gene: TRBD2; clone size: -; J gene: TRBJ2-1; CDR3 protein: CASSPLGGGDRDEQFF; CDR3 DNA: TGTGCCAGCAGCCCCCTCGGCGGGGGGGATAGGGATGAGCAGTTCTTC
V gene: TRBV18; D gene: -; clone size: -; J gene: TRBJ2-3; CDR3 protein: CASSPLARDTQYF; CDR3 DNA: TGTGCCAGCTCACCACTAGCCCGTGATACGCAGTATTTT
V gene: TRBV21-1; D gene: -; clone size: -; J gene: TRBJ2-7; CDR3 protein: CASSPRDRFSYEQYF; CDR3 DNA: TGTGCCAGCAGCCCCCGGGACAGATTTTCCTACGAGCAGTACTTC
V gene: TRBV2; D gene: TRBD2; clone size: -; J gene: TRBJ2-1; CDR3 protein: CASRAVSGGANEQFF; CDR3 DNA: TGTGCCAGCAGGGCGGTTAGCGGGGGGGCCAATGAGCAGTTCTTC
V gene: TRBV27; D gene: -; clone size: -; J gene: TRBJ1-1; CDR3 protein: CASGWGRGEAFF; CDR3 DNA: TGTGCCAGCGGTTGGGGCCGAGGTGAAGCTTTCTTT
V gene: TRBV7-8; D gene: -; clone size: -; J gene: TRBJ2-2; CDR3 protein: CASSFRAGAGELFF; CDR3 DNA: TGTGCCAGCAGCTTTAGGGCCGGGGCCGGGGAGCTGTTTTTT
V gene: TRBV5-6; D gene: -; clone size: once; J gene: TRBJ1-5; CDR3 protein: CASSLAGGAVNQPQHF; CDR3 DNA: TGTGCCAGCAGCTTGGCGGGGGGCGCGGTAAATCAGCCCCAGCATTTT
V gene: TRBV2; D gene: -; clone size: -; J gene: TRBJ1-2; CDR3 protein: CASSDSGRSGSFGYTF; CDR3 DNA: TGTGCCAGCAGTGATTCCGGACGGTCGGGGAGCTTTGGCTACACCTTC
V gene: TRBV6-2/TRBV6-3; D gene: -; clone size: -; J gene: TRBJ2-2; CDR3 protein: CASSYEIRRGNTGELFF; CDR3 DNA: TGTGCCAGCAGTTATGAGATACGCAGGGGGAACACCGGGGAGCTGTTTTTT
V gene: TRBV2; D gene: -; clone size: -; J gene: TRBJ1-2; CDR3 protein: CASKGQGRDYGYTF; CDR3 DNA: TGTGCCTCCAAGGGGCAAGGGAGGGACTATGGCTACACCTTC
V gene: TRBV28; D gene: TRBD1; clone size: once; J gene: TRBJ2-7; CDR3 protein: CASRNRGTGGYEQYF; CDR3 DNA: TGTGCCAGCAGAAATAGGGGGACAGGAGGGTACGAGCAGTACTTC
V gene: TRBV6-2/TRBV6-3; D gene: -; clone size: -; J gene: TRBJ1-2; CDR3 protein: CASSPRQAYGYTF; CDR3 DNA: TGTGCCAGCAGTCCCCGACAAGCTTATGGCTACACCTTC
V gene: TRBV28; D gene: -; clone size: -; J gene: TRBJ1-6; CDR3 protein: CASSLGTQFNSPLHF; CDR3 DNA: TGTGCCAGCAGTTTGGGCACCCAATTTAATTCACCCCTCCACTTT
V gene: TRBV6-2/TRBV6-3; D gene: -; clone size: -; J gene: TRBJ1-1; CDR3 protein: CASSYSQAAFF; CDR3 DNA: TGTGCCAGCAGTTACTCCCAGGCAGCTTTCTTT
V gene: TRBV2; D gene: -; clone size: -; J gene: TRBJ2-3; CDR3 protein: CASSDRRHGDTQYF; CDR3 DNA: TGTGCCAGCAGTGACAGGAGGCACGGAGATACGCAGTATTTT
V gene: TRBV6-1; D gene: -; clone size: -; J gene: TRBJ1-4; CDR3 protein: CASSEARVPNEKLFF; CDR3 DNA: TGTGCCAGCAGTGAAGCCAGGGTTCCTAATGAAAAACTGTTTTTT
V gene: TRBV7-9; D gene: TRBD2; clone size: -; J gene: TRBJ2-7; CDR3 protein: CASSSASGNYEQYF; CDR3 DNA: TGTGCCAGCAGCTCGGCTAGCGGGAACTACGAGCAGTACTTC
V gene: TRBV9; D gene: -; clone size: -; J gene: TRBJ1-1; CDR3 protein: CASSVGQRNTEAFF; CDR3 DNA: TGTGCCAGCAGCGTAGGACAGAGGAACACTGAAGCTTTCTTT
V gene: TRBV30; D gene: TRBD2; clone size: -; J gene: TRBJ2-1; CDR3 protein: CAWVTGTSGSNEQFF; CDR3 DNA: TGTGCCTGGGTCACCGGGACTAGCGGGAGCAATGAGCAGTTCTTC
V gene: TRBV3-1/TRBV3-2; D gene: TRBD2; clone size: -; J gene: TRBJ2-1; CDR3 protein: CASSQELAGGNEQFF; CDR3 DNA: TGTGCCAGCAGCCAAGAACTAGCGGGGGGGAATGAGCAGTTCTTC
V gene: TRBV19; D gene: TRBD2; clone size: -; J gene: TRBJ2-1; CDR3 protein: CASSISTLAGGNEQFF; CDR3 DNA: TGTGCCAGTAGTATATCTACACTAGCGGGAGGGAATGAGCAGTTCTTC
V gene: TRBV18; D gene: -; clone size: once; J gene: TRBJ1-1; CDR3 protein: CASSPPAGGAVRTEAFF; CDR3 DNA: TGTGCCAGCTCACCCCCGGCGGGGGGCGCGGTAAGGACTGAAGCTTTCTTT
V gene: TRBV5-6; D gene: -; clone size: -; J gene: TRBJ2-5; CDR3 protein: CASSLEVAEETQYF; CDR3 DNA: TGTGCCAGCAGCTTGGAAGTTGCAGAAGAGACCCAGTACTTC
V gene: TRBV7-3; D gene: TRBD1; clone size: -; J gene: TRBJ2-7; CDR3 protein: CASSPTRTGDSYEQYF; CDR3 DNA: TGTGCCAGCAGCCCAACGAGGACAGGTGATTCCTACGAGCAGTACTTC
V gene: TRBV11-2; D gene: -; clone size: -; J gene: TRBJ1-2; CDR3 protein: CASRDAARANYGYTF; CDR3 DNA: TGTGCCAGCAGGGATGCGGCCAGAGCTAACTATGGCTACACCTTC